This T cell receptor beta chain emerged from a study of beta chain features in type 1 diabetes. Germline loops: CDR1 LGHNA, CDR2 YSLEER. The CDR3 consists of 15 residues. V was trimmed by 0 bases and J by 10 bases, leaving 16 bases between them. All of the isolated RNA was reverse transcribed, so expressed TCRB transcripts were sequenced. Sequencing of naive, central memory and regulatory T cell samples gave an average of about 3.9 million reads. Using immunoSEQ multiplex PCR, the repertoire was profiled, and TCRdb retains in-frame clones only, with some absent. Altogether roughly 350,000 clones are present, 11% being singletons, with the ten largest covering around 0.015%.

The TCR originated in a woman between 25 and 40 years old in good health. Sequenced sample: naive CD4+ T cells from blood. V is TRBV4-3 and J is TRBJ2-4, with D perhaps TRBD1 (6 bases). CDR3 in amino acids: CASSQDNEQGRIQYF. CDR3 nucleotide sequence: TGCGCCAGCAGCCAAGATAACGAGCAGGGGCGGATTCAGTACTTC.